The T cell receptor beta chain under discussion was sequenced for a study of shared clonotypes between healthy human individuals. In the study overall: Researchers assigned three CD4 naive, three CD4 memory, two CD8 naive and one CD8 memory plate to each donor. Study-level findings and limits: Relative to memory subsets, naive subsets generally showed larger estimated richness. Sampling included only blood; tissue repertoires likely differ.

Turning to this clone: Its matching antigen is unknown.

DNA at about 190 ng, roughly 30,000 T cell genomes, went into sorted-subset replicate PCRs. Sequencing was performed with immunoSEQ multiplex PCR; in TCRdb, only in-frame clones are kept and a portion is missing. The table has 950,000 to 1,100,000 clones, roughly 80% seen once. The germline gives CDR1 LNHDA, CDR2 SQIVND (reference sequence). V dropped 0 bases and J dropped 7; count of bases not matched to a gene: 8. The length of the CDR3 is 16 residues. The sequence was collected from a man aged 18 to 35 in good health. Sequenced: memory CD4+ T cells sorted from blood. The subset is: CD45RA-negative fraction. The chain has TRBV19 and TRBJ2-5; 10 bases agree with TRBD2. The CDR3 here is CASSIEASGGRGTQYF. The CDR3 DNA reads TGTGCCAGTAGTATAGAGGCTAGCGGGGGCAGGGGGACCCAGTACTTC.